Below, 20 T cell receptor beta chains from the same sample are listed, as sequenced in a study of CD4 T cells in relation to SARS-CoV-2 and coronaviruses. No antigen has been identified for these receptors. This table comes from immunoSEQ multiplex PCR, and its TCRdb copy is limited to in-frame clones, with some not included. The sample lists around 31,000 clones; more than 60% were seen once. Sequencing used memory CD4+ T cells from PBMCs, cultured in vitro. These receptors were taken from an adult with COVID-19.

Only a few counts were recorded for this clone. The chain employs TRBV20-1 and TRBJ1-1; D gene unclear. The CDR3 extends over 11 amino acids. Germline V lookup: CDR1 DFQATT, CDR2 SNEGSKA (reference sequence). The CDR3 loop is CRVHFNTEAFF. In DNA, the CDR3 is TGCAGGGTCCACTTCAACACTGAAGCTTTCTTT.

The chain links TRBV19 to TRBJ2-2, with D perhaps given as TRBD1 or TRBD2 (5 bases each). The V gene's germline CDR1 is LNHDA and CDR2 SQIVND (reference sequence). V lost 3 bases, J lost 6 bases, and 11 bases lay in between. The CDR3 has 14 amino acids. CDR3 sequence reads: CASSMTGGPGELFF. CDR3 in DNA: TGTGCCAGTAGTATGACTGGGGGACCCGGGGAGCTGTTTTTT.

The CDR3 spells CASSFLIQGAGGYTF. CDR3 in DNA: TGTGCCAGCAGTTTCCTGATACAGGGGGCTGGTGGCTACACCTTC. The chain couples TRBV28 to TRBJ1-2; 9 bases are shared with TRBD1. V was pared by 3 bases and J by 7 bases, with 9 bases of the junction left unmatched. The CDR3 has 15 residues. From germline, CDR1 is MDHEN and CDR2 SYDVKM.

This rearrangement joins TRBV24-1 to TRBJ2-5; tentative D call: TRBD1 (6 bases). The CDR3 totals 15 residues. Germline V gene lookup returns CDR1 KGHDR and CDR2 SFDVKD. With 4 bases removed from V and 5 bases from J, the gap between germline ends came to 16 bases. The CDR3, as DNA: TGTGCCACCAGTGACCCCCGGACAGAGAGGGAGACCCAGTACTTC. This codes for CATSDPRTERETQYF.

Here the CDR3 reads CASSLAAGNTEAFF. Written as DNA, the CDR3 is TGTGCCAGCAGTTTAGCCGCAGGGAACACTGAAGCTTTCTTT. This chain uses TRBV27 with TRBJ1-1; D remains unclear. CDR1 is MNHEY and CDR2 is SMNVEV in the germline V gene (reference sequence). This CDR3 is built from 14 residues. With 2 bases removed from V and 1 base from J, the gap between germline ends came to 8 bases.

A few counts support this clone. The J gene is TRBJ2-7, the V gene TRBV20-1; D is ambiguous. Germline V CDR1 and CDR2: DFQATT, SNEGSKA (reference sequence). The ends were cut back, 3 bases at V and 3 bases at J, with 9 bases in the middle. The CDR3 sequence is 12 residues long. As DNA, the CDR3 is TGCAGTGCTAGTAACGTAGGCTACGAGCAGTACTTC. Protein: CSASNVGYEQYF.

The chain recombines TRBV4-2 with TRBJ2-7, with 8 bases lining up with TRBD1. V lost 6 bases, J lost 5 bases, and 6 bases stayed unmatched. The CDR3 loop spans 13 amino acids. Germline assignment: CDR1 LGHNA and CDR2 YNFKEQ. Here the CDR3 DNA reads TGTGCCAGCAGTCTGCAGGGGGCAGACGAGCAGTACTTC. Its protein is CASSLQGADEQYF.

The chain combines TRBV5-1 with TRBJ1-2; 9 bases are a match to TRBD1. Germline CDR1 SGHRS, CDR2 YFSETQ. The V segment lost 5 bases and the J segment 8 bases; nucleotides outside the gene matches: 4. The CDR3 totals 12 residues. In nucleotides, the CDR3 is TGCGCCAGCAGTCGGGACAGGGAAGGCTACACCTTC. This gives the protein CASSRDREGYTF.

The chain carries TRBV7-8 and TRBJ2-7; D possibly corresponds to TRBD1 (6 bases). This CDR3 is built from 14 residues. Germline CDR1 and CDR2: SGHVS and FQNEAQ. With 3 bases removed from V and 3 bases from J, the gap between germline ends came to 12 bases. DNA of the CDR3: TGTGCCAGCAGCTTCGAGGACAGTTTCTACGAGCAGTACTTC. It encodes CASSFEDSFYEQYF.

The count of this clone is one. CDR3 loop: CASSRETQYF. CDR3 coding DNA: TGTGCCAGCAGCAGGGAGACCCAGTACTTC. The J gene is TRBJ2-5, the V gene TRBV2; no reliable D call. Germline-derived CDR1 and CDR2 are SNHLY and FYNNEI. The V end was cut by 6 bases, the J end by 5 bases, with 4 bases between. This CDR3 has 10 residues.

The chain employs TRBV2 and TRBJ1-5; D call uncertain. The CDR3 loop spans 17 amino acids. V lost 5 bases and J lost 3, with 20 bases in between. The germline V gene encodes CDR1 SNHLY and CDR2 FYNNEI. The CDR3 region is CASSPSTVVSYNQPQHF. In DNA, the CDR3 is TGTGCCAGCAGTCCTTCTACTGTTGTGTCCTACAATCAGCCCCAGCATTTT.

This clone was counted once. V usage is TRBV29-1 and J usage is TRBJ2-3; the match to TRBD2 covers 15 bases. V gave up 3 bases and J gave up 3 bases; unmatched junction bases: 1. Germline CDR1 SQVTM, CDR2 ANQGSEA. CDR3 length: 15 residues. DNA for the CDR3: TGCAGCGTTGAGGGACTAGCGGGAGGTACAGATACGCAGTATTTT. It yields the protein CSVEGLAGGTDTQYF.

The V and J genes are TRBV27 and TRBJ1-5; 7 nucleotides align to TRBD1. V lost 3 bases, J lost 0 bases, and 8 bases stayed unmatched. The CDR3 covers 17 residues. Germline loops: CDR1 MNHEY, CDR2 SMNVEV (reference sequence). CDR3 DNA sequence: TGTGCCAGCAGTTTGATACAGGGGCCTTATAGCAATCAGCCCCAGCATTTT. It codes for CASSLIQGPYSNQPQHF.

V usage is TRBV11-2 and J usage is TRBJ2-7; D may be TRBD2 (6 bases). Germline V lookup: CDR1 SGHAT, CDR2 FQNNGV. Trimming removed 2 bases from V and 3 bases from J, with 23 bases in between. This CDR3 spans 18 amino acids. CDR3 residues: CASSLPKHPGLTIYEQYF. The CDR3 DNA follows: TGTGCCAGCAGCTTACCAAAGCACCCGGGACTGACAATCTACGAGCAGTACTTC.

The chain uses TRBV9 and TRBJ2-5, with 8 bases matching TRBD2. The V and J ends lost 0 bases and 5 bases, in that order; junction bases with no gene match: 6. Germline V gene sequence: CDR1 SGDLS, CDR2 YYNGEE. This CDR3 has 15 residues. In nucleotides, the CDR3 is TGTGCCAGCAGCGTAGATGGACAGCGGGGGGAGACCCAGTACTTC. It encodes CASSVDGQRGETQYF.

The chain employs TRBV28 and TRBJ1-1; no clear D. Germline V lookup: CDR1 MDHEN, CDR2 SYDVKM. The length of the CDR3 is 14 residues. V lost 7 bases, J lost 1 base, and 13 bases lay in between. The CDR3 DNA follows: TGTGCCAGCACCAGACGGGGTACGAACACTGAAGCTTTCTTT. Translating it yields CASTRRGTNTEAFF.

The chain couples TRBV5-1 to TRBJ2-7; TRBD2 is a possible D gene (6 bases). Germline values: CDR1 SGHRS, CDR2 YFSETQ. The CDR3 is 15 residues long. Trimming cost V 4 bases and J 1 base, with 15 bases left between them. The DNA of the CDR3 is TGCGCCAGCAGCGCTATACTAGCTGGGTCCTACGAGCAGTACTTC. Residues: CASSAILAGSYEQYF.

The gene calls are TRBV19 and TRBJ2-7; possible D gene TRBD1, 6 bases. The V end was cut by 3 bases, the J end by 1 base, with 10 bases between. Germline CDR1 and CDR2: LNHDA and SQIVND (reference sequence). The length of the CDR3 is 14 residues. Here the CDR3 reads CASSIPGASYEQYF. The CDR3 DNA is TGTGCCAGTAGTATCCCAGGGGCATCCTACGAGCAGTACTTC.

This chain joins TRBV4-3 and TRBJ1-5; weak D call: TRBD1 (5 bases). V lost 0 bases and J lost 6, with 12 bases in between. The CDR3 is made up of 15 amino acids. Germline V CDR1 and CDR2: LGHNA, YSLEER. In nucleotides, the CDR3 is TGCGCCAGCAGCCAAGAGAGGGGCCCTGGTCAGCCCCAGCATTTT. It codes for CASSQERGPGQPQHF.

The gene calls are TRBV2 and TRBJ2-2; D may be TRBD1 (7 bases). Germline CDR1 SNHLY, CDR2 FYNNEI. The CDR3 covers 15 residues. V was cut by 4 bases and J by 6 bases, with 15 bases left in between. The CDR3, as DNA: TGTGCCAGCAGTGTCAAACCAGGGGGGCCCGGGGAGCTGTTTTTT. Encoded protein: CASSVKPGGPGELFF.